Presented here are 25 T cell receptor beta chains from one specimen sequenced in a study of blood T cell repertoires in COVID-19. TCRdb keeps only in-frame clones here, not all; method: immunoSEQ multiplex PCR. The data contain 90,000 to 130,000 clones, roughly nine tenths of them seen just once; the ten biggest clones take up more than 4.5%. Sequenced: peripheral blood. The receptors here all came from a human donor in a cohort sampled during active COVID-19.

This chain uses TRBV13 with TRBJ1-6; D might be TRBD1 (6 bases). The CDR3 consists of 13 residues. V was trimmed by 4 bases and J by 11 bases, leaving 12 bases between them. Germline CDR1 and CDR2: PRHDT and FYEKMQ (reference sequence). CDR3 bases: TGTGCCAGCAGCTGGGAGGGGGAAACACCCCTCCACTTT. It is translated as CASSWEGETPLHF.

This chain connects TRBV7-3 to TRBJ2-1; TRBD2 agrees at 12 bases. Germline V CDR1 and CDR2: SGHTA, FQGTGA. J lost 9 bases, V lost 5 bases, and 11 bases had no gene match. The CDR3 spans 16 residues. Here the CDR3 DNA reads TGTGCCAGCAGCACTGGACTAGCGGGAATCGAGGCTGAGCAGTTCTTC. Residues: CASSTGLAGIEAEQFF.

The J gene is TRBJ1-1, the V gene TRBV19; no definite D call. The CDR3 is 15 amino acids. Germline V lookup: CDR1 LNHDA, CDR2 SQIVND (reference sequence). Trimming removed 4 bases from V and 1 base from J, with 13 bases in between. The CDR3 spells CASSNGELRNTEAFF. In nucleotides, the CDR3 is TGTGCCAGTAGTAACGGGGAACTGCGGAACACTGAAGCTTTCTTT.

V usage is TRBV29-1 and J usage is TRBJ2-4; a weak D match, TRBD1 (5 bases). Germline assignment: CDR1 SQVTM and CDR2 ANQGSEA. V was pared by 8 bases and J by 7 bases, with 15 bases between. This CDR3 contains 12 residues. CDR3 coding DNA: TGCAGCCCCACAGGCCTCGGGAACATTCAGTACTTC. Protein product: CSPTGLGNIQYF.

The rearrangement links TRBV27 to TRBJ1-2; 11 nucleotides agree with TRBD1. Germline V gene data show CDR1 as MNHEY and CDR2 as SMNVEV (reference sequence). The CDR3 runs to 15 residues. Germline trimming cut 6 bases from V and 6 bases from J; bases unmatched to any gene: 9. The CDR3 nucleotides read TGTGCCAGCAGACCCCGGACAGGGGGCTATGATGGCTACACCTTC. The encoded protein is CASRPRTGGYDGYTF.

The V call is TRBV10-2, the J call TRBJ2-1, with 9 nucleotides matching TRBD2. The CDR3 loop spans 16 amino acids. Germline lookup yields CDR1 WSHSY and CDR2 SAAADI. The V gene end was trimmed by 3 bases and the J gene end by 4 bases; junction bases not matched to a gene: 7. CDR3 in amino acids: CASSEYRTSVYNEQFF. CDR3 bases: TGCGCCAGCAGTGAATATAGGACTAGCGTATACAATGAGCAGTTCTTC.

The chain employs TRBV28 and TRBJ2-1, with TRBD2 matching 10 bases. The V gene end was trimmed by 6 bases and the J gene end by 10 bases; junction bases not matched to a gene: 21. CDR1 MDHEN and CDR2 SYDVKM come from the germline V gene. The CDR3 contains 18 residues. This chain's CDR3 is CASSERGLLAGGGREQFF. CDR3 nucleotides: TGTGCCAGCAGCGAAAGGGGTCTCTTAGCGGGAGGTGGTAGAGAGCAGTTCTTC.

The chain employs TRBV7-8 and TRBJ2-1, with TRBD2 identical over 7 bases. The CDR3 is 14 residues long. Per germline, CDR1 SGHVS and CDR2 FQNEAQ. After removal of 6 bases from V and 7 bases from J, the junction contained 9 bases not matched to a gene. CDR3 protein: CASRRRESHNEQFF. The DNA of the CDR3 is TGTGCCAGCAGGCGGCGGGAGTCTCATAATGAGCAGTTCTTC.

This clone was counted a few times. V usage is TRBV29-1 and J usage is TRBJ2-1, with TRBD1 matching over 11 bases. The CDR3 has 15 amino acids. CDR1 and CDR2 (germline): SQVTM, ANQGSEA. V shed 3 bases, J shed 7 bases, and the junction held 8 bases outside the gene matches. The CDR3 loop is CSVDLGTGGVNEQFF. DNA for the CDR3: TGCAGCGTTGACCTTGGGACAGGGGGTGTGAATGAGCAGTTCTTC.

V usage is TRBV29-1 and J usage is TRBJ1-1; D might be TRBD1 (5 bases). Per the germline V gene, CDR1 is SQVTM and CDR2 is ANQGSEA. V was trimmed by 5 bases and J by 3 bases, leaving 13 bases between them. The length of the CDR3 is 13 residues. The CDR3 DNA reads TGCAGCGTTCGACAGTTCGCGGACACTGAAGCTTTCTTT. This encodes CSVRQFADTEAFF.

The V and J genes are TRBV5-4 and TRBJ2-3; weak D call: TRBD1 (7 bases). Germline CDR1 SGHNT, CDR2 YYREEE (reference sequence). The CDR3 has 16 amino acids. Trimming removed 0 bases from V and 2 bases from J, with 13 bases in between. The CDR3 sequence: CASSLETGEVTDTQYF. The CDR3 coding sequence is TGTGCCAGCAGCTTGGAAACAGGGGAGGTCACAGATACGCAGTATTTT. Combining the CDR3 with reference TRBV5-4 and TRBJ2-3 gives the whole variable domain ETGVTQSPTHLIKTRGQQVTLRCSSQSGHNTVSWYQQALGQGPQFIFQYYREEENGRGNFPPRFSGLQFPNYSSELNVNALELDDSALYLCASSLETGEVTDTQYFGPGTRLTVL.

This chain links TRBV7-2 with TRBJ1-1; a weak D match, TRBD1 (6 bases). Germline lookup yields CDR1 SGHTA and CDR2 FQGNSA. V was shortened by 4 bases and J by 5 bases, with 14 bases between the two germline ends. The CDR3 is 14 residues long. CDR3 residues: CASSWGQGRTEAFF. CDR3 nucleotide sequence: TGTGCCAGCAGCTGGGGTCAGGGGCGTACTGAAGCTTTCTTT.

This chain connects TRBV10-2 to TRBJ2-1; TRBD1 aligns across 9 bases. The J segment lost 8 bases and the V segment lost 4 bases, leaving 6 bases of the junction unmatched. Germline values: CDR1 WSHSY, CDR2 SAAADI. This CDR3 is 14 amino acids long. The CDR3, as DNA: TGCGCCAGCAGTGGGACAGGGGTAAGGCATGAGCAGTTCTTC. It is translated as CASSGTGVRHEQFF.

The chain joins TRBV5-4 to TRBJ2-5; D not resolved. Germline V lookup: CDR1 SGHNT, CDR2 YYREEE (reference sequence). The CDR3 is 13 residues long. V was trimmed by 2 bases and J by 5 bases, leaving 10 bases between them. CDR3 sequence: CASSLVSRETQYF. The CDR3 nucleotides are TGTGCCAGCAGCTTAGTAAGCCGGGAGACCCAGTACTTC.

V is TRBV5-1 and J is TRBJ2-1, with 16 bases lining up with TRBD2. V gave up 4 bases and J gave up 8 bases; unmatched junction bases: 6. The germline V gene encodes CDR1 SGHRS and CDR2 YFSETQ. The length of the CDR3 is 16 residues. CDR3 DNA sequence: TGCGCCAGCAGCGGTGGGACTAGCGGGAGGGACGATGAGCAGTTCTTC. Its translation: CASSGGTSGRDDEQFF.

The V and J genes are TRBV19 and TRBJ1-1; D not resolved. Germline V gene sequence: CDR1 LNHDA, CDR2 SQIVND (reference sequence). The length of the CDR3 is 11 residues. V lost 4 bases and J lost 7, with 7 bases in between. As DNA, the CDR3 is TGTGCCAGTAGTAACCAGTTTGAAGCTTTCTTT. This gives the protein CASSNQFEAFF.

This clone showed up just a few times. The rearrangement links TRBV7-2 to TRBJ2-7; D is possibly TRBD2 (6 bases). The V end lost 1 base, the J end lost 4 bases, and 11 bases lay between the germline ends. The CDR3 consists of 14 residues. Germline CDR1 is SGHTA and CDR2 is FQGNSA. CDR3 nucleotides: TGTGCCAGCAGCTTAGGGGACTTCGATTACGAGCAGTACTTC. Protein: CASSLGDFDYEQYF.

The V and J genes are TRBV27 and TRBJ2-1, with 8 bases fitting TRBD1. The germline V gene has CDR1 MNHEY and CDR2 SMNVEV (reference sequence). The CDR3 runs 18 residues. The V gene end was trimmed by 3 bases and the J gene end by 1 base; junction bases not matched to a gene: 11. For the CDR3, the DNA is TGTGCCAGCAGTTTTGAGTTCAGGGGGCTGATATCCTACAATGAGCAGTTCTTC. Translation gives CASSFEFRGLISYNEQFF.

This clone was found once. The chain uses TRBV7-3 and TRBJ2-2; 8 bases are shared with TRBD2. The CDR3 contains 16 residues. Germline lookup yields CDR1 SGHTA and CDR2 FQGTGA. V was clipped by 6 bases and J by 5 bases; unmatched bases: 11. As DNA, the CDR3 is TGTGCCAGCAGTCCCCCCGGGGGGGAGGGAACCGGGGAGCTGTTTTTT. It is translated as CASSPPGGEGTGELFF.

The rearrangement uses TRBV7-3 and TRBJ2-3; D uncertain. Trimming took 1 base from V and 4 from J, leaving 12 bases between them. CDR3 size: 15 residues. From germline, CDR1 is SGHTA and CDR2 FQGTGA. The CDR3 region is CASSLRPLVADTQYF. Written as DNA, the CDR3 is TGTGCCAGCAGCTTAAGGCCTCTGGTGGCAGATACGCAGTATTTT.

This chain connects TRBV30 to TRBJ1-5; 8 bases line up with TRBD1. CDR1 is GTSNPN and CDR2 is SVGIG in the germline V gene (reference sequence). V gave up 5 bases and J gave up 5 bases; unmatched junction bases: 20. This CDR3 contains 18 residues. CDR3 region: CAWDVSRQGSRGDQPQHF. As DNA, the CDR3 is TGTGCCTGGGACGTTTCAAGACAGGGGTCTCGGGGGGATCAGCCCCAGCATTTT.

The gene calls are TRBV2 and TRBJ2-5, with 11 bases aligning to TRBD1. V was clipped by 5 bases and J by 0 bases; unmatched bases: 2. Per the germline V gene, CDR1 is SNHLY and CDR2 is FYNNEI. This CDR3 has 15 amino acids. The CDR3 DNA follows: TGTGCCAGCAGTCGGGACAGGGGGGACCAAGAGACCCAGTACTTC. It yields the protein CASSRDRGDQETQYF.

The chain recombines TRBV29-1 with TRBJ2-1, with 12 bases aligning to TRBD2. V lost 5 bases to trimming and J lost 6 bases; unmatched junction nucleotides: 11. Germline CDR1 reads SQVTM; CDR2 reads ANQGSEA. This CDR3 is 16 amino acids long. The CDR3 spells CSVRRRGTSGRNEQFF. CDR3 DNA sequence: TGCAGCGTTAGGAGGAGAGGGACTAGCGGGCGCAATGAGCAGTTCTTC.

V and J are TRBV19 and TRBJ1-5; D gene uncertain. This CDR3 has 14 residues. Trimming stripped 5 bases from V and 3 bases from J, with 11 bases between. CDR1 LNHDA and CDR2 SQIVND come from the germline V gene (reference sequence). The CDR3 bases are TGTGCCAGTAGTCGTGAGCGGTACAATCAGCCCCAGCATTTT. Its translation is CASSRERYNQPQHF.

J is TRBJ2-5 and V is TRBV7-2; tentatively, D is TRBD2 (6 bases). Trimming took off 3 bases at V and 2 bases at J, with 13 bases between the two ends. Germline V gene data show CDR1 as SGHTA and CDR2 as FQGNSA. The CDR3 consists of 15 residues. The CDR3 loop is CASSLPGLGQETQYF. CDR3 nucleotide sequence: TGTGCCAGCAGCTTGCCGGGACTTGGACAAGAGACCCAGTACTTC.